The entry below gives a single TCR beta chain sequence along with its context. The clone's antigen remains unknown. The input lacks base qualities; no much larger clone sits a single base away. The source of the sample is a study of T cell responses to AZD1222 COVID-19 vaccine (dated by TCRdb to the early 2020s). Regarding the study in general: AZD1222 recipients with second doses at about 4 weeks or about 12 weeks were pooled, because spike-specific TCR depth and breadth did not differ between schedules. Enrollment into the trials was organized by age into subgroups of 18-55, 56-69 and 70-plus years, and those subgroups contained roughly 150, 30 and 60 TCR-sequenced participants, respectively. TCR sequencing covered approximately 230 trial participants: 200 to 220 given two doses of AZD1222 and 26 given two doses of MenACWY control vaccine. The investigation overall reported the following: Reportedly, almost half of the unique spike-specific TCRs recognized epitopes lying outside the regions that are mutated in the B.1.351 and B.1.1.7 variants. In the small 56-69-year group, the increase in depth fell short of significance, most likely because of low power. Most participants were white British and females outnumbered males, and the authors suggested that clonal diversity may have been underestimated. Conclusions about previously exposed vaccinees are limited, since just a handful of AZD1222 recipients were seropositive for SARS-CoV-2 at baseline. The whole spike protein was spanned by vaccine-associated CD4 TCRs, and dominant responses were seen in regions 160-218 and 743-854. Because no day 14 peak-response samples were available, repertoires were characterized only after the peak T cell response. Spike-specific TCR breadth and depth rose significantly after two AZD1222 doses compared with day 0 and with MenACWY recipients.

This specimen's time point label, per the study, means: baseline before first vaccination. The vaccinee samples were drawn from two UK trials, COV001 and COV002, one of which was a single-blind randomized controlled phase 2/3 trial testing AZD1222 (ChAdOx1 nCoV-19) in healthy adults. Trial participant PBMC samples were collected at day 0 and day 28 after the second dose for TCRbeta chain sequencing. The CDR3 regions of human TCRbeta chains were analyzed by immunosequencing. Under the source paper's analysis protocol: Repertoire TCRs were checked for matches against a reference library of SARS-CoV-2-specific TCRs that had been generated using the MIRA antigen-specificity platform. Breadth was defined as the fraction of unique TCRs that were SARS-CoV-2-associated. Depth was defined as the fraction of total T cells that were SARS-CoV-2-associated. Using the MIRA data, each spike-specific TCR was assigned both to the spike region to which the TCR was reactive and to a CD4 or CD8 class. Log10-transformed breadth and depth values were compared by one-way ANOVA with Sidak's multiple comparisons tests. As stored in TCRdb, this immuneACCESS dataset retains in-frame rearrangements with V and J assigned. A fraction of the clones does not appear; measured against another copy, unresolved V genes explain less than half of the discrepancy, and the remainder lacks a known reason. That table is the source of V, J and clone size, and D and trimming were worked out from the DNA. The sample table holds 90,000 to 150,000 clones, of which around 90% were seen once. The ten top clones hold around 8% of the sample.

V sheds 0 bases and J sheds 7 bases, leaving 10 bases between their ends. CDR1 and CDR2 are drawn from the germline V gene (reference sequence): SGHNT, YYREEE. From its cysteine to its phenylalanine, the CDR3 spans 14 amino acids. The CDR3 DNA has 42 bases and is translated from base 1. Here the sequenced sample was peripheral blood, taken on day 0 of AZD1222 vaccination. Recombination joined TRBV5-4 with TRBJ2-2, with TRBD1 perhaps the D gene, on 5 matching bases. The TCR sequence derives from an adult in good health. The base sequence is TGTGCCAGCAGCTTGGACAGACAGAGCGGGGAGCTGTTTTTT. Its amino acids are CASSLDRQSGELFF.